What follows describes a single TCR beta chain. The antigen is not known. Time point given: after neoadjuvant nivolumab, at surgical resection. Patients were newly diagnosed with stage II-IVA oral cavity squamous cell carcinoma without prior systemic or radiation treatment. Repertoires were generated with immunoSEQ multiplex PCR, while TCRdb's copy carries only in-frame clones and drops some. In the table there are over 11,000 clones, about 73% of which are singletons. The sample belongs to a study of neoadjuvant anti-PD-1 for oral cavity cancer. Regarding the study as a whole: PBMC Gini-index clonality exceeded responders' in non-responders post-nivolumab.

The V and J ends lost 5 bases and 1 base, in that order; junction bases with no gene match: 5. The germline CDR1 and CDR2 sequences are MNHEY and SMNVEV (reference sequence). The CDR3 is 16 amino acids. The material sequenced was PBMCs, taken after nivolumab (anti-PD-1) treatment. This TCR was recovered from a person aged 35 to 85 with oral cavity squamous cell carcinoma. This chain joins TRBV27 and TRBJ2-7, with 13 nucleotides matching TRBD2. The CDR3 is CASSIRTSGRSYEQYF. The CDR3 region has the DNA TGTGCCAGCAGTATCAGGACTAGCGGGAGATCCTACGAGCAGTACTTC.